The 32 T cell receptor beta chains in this list originate from one sample, sequenced in a study of blood T cell repertoires in COVID-19. Repertoires were generated with immunoSEQ multiplex PCR, while TCRdb's copy carries only in-frame clones and drops some. The table lists about 200,000 clones, 65% to 85% of them singletons. The sample comprised peripheral blood. All receptors derive from a man in his forties with acute or convalescent COVID-19.

J is TRBJ2-1 and V is TRBV7-9; D gene unclear. The germline V gene encodes CDR1 SEHNR and CDR2 FQNEAQ (reference sequence). V lost 5 bases and J lost 1, with 15 bases in between. This CDR3 has 16 amino acids. As DNA, the CDR3 is TGTGCCAGCAGCCTGGGCGTGGCACGTTCCTACAATGAGCAGTTCTTC. It yields the protein CASSLGVARSYNEQFF.

This rearrangement joins TRBV6-2 or TRBV6-3 to TRBJ1-2; 11 bases align to TRBD1. The CDR3 is made up of 16 amino acids. The V gene's germline CDR1 is MNHEY and CDR2 SVGEGT. Trimming removed 4 bases from V and 6 bases from J; junction bases left unmatched: 10. The CDR3 here is CASSSSIRDRGNGYTF. For the CDR3, the DNA is TGTGCCAGCAGTTCGAGTATCCGGGACAGGGGGAATGGCTACACCTTC.

The chain joins TRBV20-1 to TRBJ1-4, with 8 bases that match TRBD1. CDR3 length equals 16 residues. The ends lost 3 bases at V and 6 bases at J; junction bases unmatched: 12. Germline V gene data show CDR1 as DFQATT and CDR2 as SNEGSKA (reference sequence). Here the CDR3 DNA reads TGCAGTGCTAGTAAGGGACAGGCCTGGTTAGATGAAAAACTGTTTTTT. Protein: CSASKGQAWLDEKLFF.

The chain is built from TRBV6-2 or TRBV6-3 and TRBJ1-2, with a possible D match to TRBD1 (5 bases). Germline V gene lookup returns CDR1 MNHEY and CDR2 SVGEGT. The CDR3 is 16 residues long. The V gene lost 5 bases and the J gene lost 2 bases, with 18 bases spanning the gap. The CDR3 sequence is CASSQRPGRANYGYTF. The CDR3, as DNA: TGTGCCAGCAGTCAACGCCCCGGCAGGGCAAACTATGGCTACACCTTC.

This clone was counted once. The CDR3 reads CASSVVRGNEKLFF. The CDR3 bases are TGTGCCAGCAGTGTCGTCAGGGGAAATGAAAAACTGTTTTTT. The chain combines TRBV2 with TRBJ1-4, with a possible D match to TRBD1 (6 bases). The germline V and J ends were trimmed by 4 bases and 5 bases, with 11 bases remaining between them. Per the germline V gene, CDR1 is SNHLY and CDR2 is FYNNEI. The length of the CDR3 is 14 residues.

CDR3 amino acids: CASSPVRDSEKLFF. The CDR3 coding sequence is TGTGCCAGCTCACCCGTCAGGGACTCTGAAAAACTGTTTTTT. The chain couples TRBV18 to TRBJ1-4; the D gene is possibly TRBD1 (5 bases). Trimming shortened V by 3 bases and J by 7 bases, and 12 bases separated the two germline ends. CDR3 length: 14 amino acids. Germline values: CDR1 KGHSH, CDR2 LQKENI.

This chain joins TRBV6-5 and TRBJ1-2, with TRBD1 identical over 7 bases. With 0 bases clipped from V and 6 bases from J, the junction kept 1 base outside the gene matches. The CDR3 consists of 13 residues. CDR1 and CDR2 from the germline V gene are MNHEY and SVGAGI. The CDR3 is CASSYSTGNGYTF. The CDR3 nucleotides are TGTGCCAGCAGTTACTCGACAGGGAATGGCTACACCTTC.

This chain uses TRBV6-5 with TRBJ1-1; TRBD1 might be the D (5 bases). This CDR3 comprises 13 residues. V was shortened by 7 bases and J by 4 bases, with 13 bases between the two germline ends. Germline V gives CDR1 MNHEY, CDR2 SVGAGI. The CDR3 spells CASKLGGSTEAFF. CDR3 DNA sequence: TGTGCCAGCAAACTGGGGGGGTCCACTGAAGCTTTCTTT.

The rearrangement links TRBV27 to TRBJ1-2, with a possible D match to TRBD1 (5 bases). This CDR3 spans 13 amino acids. The ends were cut back, 5 bases at V and 8 bases at J, with 15 bases in the middle. Germline V gene data show CDR1 as MNHEY and CDR2 as SMNVEV (reference sequence). As DNA, the CDR3 is TGTGCCAGCAGTGACAGTCTCAGGACGGGCTACACCTTC. As protein: CASSDSLRTGYTF.

This chain links TRBV5-1 with TRBJ2-1, with 8 nucleotides matching TRBD1. The germline CDR1 and CDR2 sequences are SGHRS and YFSETQ. The CDR3 is 15 residues long. V gave up 0 bases and J gave up 7 bases; unmatched junction bases: 6. Here the CDR3 reads CASSLVQGEMNEQFF. In DNA form, the CDR3 reads TGCGCCAGCAGCTTGGTACAGGGGGAAATGAATGAGCAGTTCTTC. Based on the CDR3 plus reference TRBV5-1 and TRBJ2-1, the full variable domain is KAGVTQTPRYLIKTRGQQVTLSCSPISGHRSVSWYQQTPGQGLQFLFEYFSETQRNKGNFPGRFSGRQFSNSRSEMNVSTLELGDSALYLCASSLVQGEMNEQFFGPGTRLTVL.

This chain connects TRBV6-1 to TRBJ2-7; 10 bases match TRBD1. Germline loops: CDR1 MNHNS, CDR2 SASEGT. The J segment lost 5 bases and the V segment lost 0 bases, leaving 4 bases of the junction unmatched. The CDR3 covers 15 residues. The CDR3 protein is CASSEARTGGNEQYF. CDR3 in DNA: TGTGCCAGCAGTGAAGCCCGGACAGGGGGTAACGAGCAGTACTTC.

The V call is TRBV12-3 or TRBV12-4, the J call TRBJ1-1, with D possibly matching TRBD1 (6 bases). This CDR3 region has 11 residues. V lost 6 bases and J 8 bases, leaving 10 bases between the germline ends. CDR3 sequence (DNA): TGTGCCAGCAGCTATACAGGGGAAGCTTTCTTT. Protein product: CASSYTGEAFF.

The V gene is TRBV7-9, the J gene TRBJ2-3, with TRBD2 matching over 8 bases. This CDR3 is built from 14 residues. V lost 5 bases and J lost 2; bases outside the gene matches: 3. Per the germline V gene, CDR1 is SEHNR and CDR2 is FQNEAQ (reference sequence). The CDR3 bases are TGTGCCAGCAGCCCAGCGGGAGCCACAGATACGCAGTATTTT. This codes for CASSPAGATDTQYF.

The rearrangement uses TRBV9 and TRBJ2-5; possibly TRBD2 for D (5 bases). Deletions cut 4 bases from V and 4 bases from J, with 20 bases between. The CDR3 is made up of 16 amino acids. Germline V CDR1 and CDR2: SGDLS, YYNGEE. The CDR3 spells CASSSQAEGGAETQYF. The CDR3, as DNA: TGTGCCAGCAGCTCCCAGGCGGAAGGAGGTGCAGAGACCCAGTACTTC.

V gene TRBV3-1 (or the pseudogene TRBV3-2) combines with J gene TRBJ1-2; no reliable D call. This CDR3 spans 11 amino acids. The ends were cut back, 3 bases at V and 8 bases at J, with 7 bases in the middle. From germline, CDR1 is LGHDT and CDR2 YNNKEL (reference sequence). As DNA, the CDR3 is TGTGCCAGCAGCCAGGGCCAGGGCTACACCTTC. It encodes CASSQGQGYTF.

The rearrangement joins TRBV6-5 to TRBJ2-1; tentative D call: TRBD2 (5 bases). Trimming shortened V by 8 bases and J by 5 bases, and 19 bases separated the two germline ends. There are 15 residues in the CDR3. The germline gives CDR1 MNHEY, CDR2 SVGAGI. The CDR3 spells CASRPHSGNNNEQFF. The CDR3 DNA reads as TGTGCCAGCCGACCCCATTCCGGGAATAACAATGAGCAGTTCTTC.

The V call is TRBV25-1, the J call TRBJ2-3; possible D gene TRBD1, 5 bases. Trimming took 9 bases from V and 3 from J, leaving 10 bases between them. This CDR3 contains 12 residues. Germline assignment: CDR1 MGHDK and CDR2 SYGVNS. The CDR3 nucleotides read TGTGCCAGTGCCAGGGTTACAGATACGCAGTATTTT. Protein: CASARVTDTQYF.

This clone was observed a handful of times. This chain links TRBV19 with TRBJ1-4, with 7 bases that match TRBD1. The V segment lost 6 bases and the J segment 8 bases; nucleotides outside the gene matches: 9. The CDR3 has 14 amino acids. Per germline, CDR1 LNHDA and CDR2 SQIVND (reference sequence). This chain's CDR3 is CASRLTGVGEKLFF. CDR3 bases: TGTGCCAGTAGGCTAACAGGGGTGGGGGAAAAACTGTTTTTT.

The chain recombines TRBV20-1 with TRBJ1-1, with TRBD1 matching 8 bases. Germline CDR1 reads DFQATT; CDR2 reads SNEGSKA (reference sequence). The length of the CDR3 is 14 residues. The J segment lost 3 bases and the V segment lost 3 bases, leaving 6 bases of the junction unmatched. DNA of the CDR3: TGCAGTGCTAGTCGGACAGGGACTGACACTGAAGCTTTCTTT. This encodes CSASRTGTDTEAFF.

The rearrangement links TRBV3-1 (or the pseudogene TRBV3-2) to TRBJ1-2; maybe TRBD1 (6 bases). The CDR3 runs 13 residues. V was shortened by 3 bases and J by 8 bases, with 13 bases between the two germline ends. Germline V CDR1 and CDR2: LGHDT, YNNKEL (reference sequence). The CDR3 sequence: CASSQGTPPGYTF. DNA of the CDR3: TGTGCCAGCAGCCAGGGGACACCTCCAGGCTACACCTTC.

The rearrangement joins TRBV5-1 to TRBJ1-5; D not resolved. The V and J ends lost 4 bases and 0 bases respectively, with 8 bases between them. The CDR3 has 14 residues. Germline CDR1 is SGHRS and CDR2 is YFSETQ. The CDR3 sequence: CASSLDGSNQPQHF. The CDR3 DNA sequence: TGCGCCAGCAGCCTGGACGGTAGCAATCAGCCCCAGCATTTT.

The chain employs TRBV5-1 and TRBJ1-6, with D hard to call. Trimming took 0 bases from V and 9 from J, leaving 7 bases between them. Germline V gene lookup returns CDR1 SGHRS and CDR2 YFSETQ. There are 13 residues in the CDR3. Here the CDR3 DNA reads TGCGCCAGCAGCTTGGAAGAGGGTTCACCCCTCCACTTT. Its translation is CASSLEEGSPLHF. Based on the CDR3 plus reference TRBV5-1 and TRBJ1-6, the full variable domain is KAGVTQTPRYLIKTRGQQVTLSCSPISGHRSVSWYQQTPGQGLQFLFEYFSETQRNKGNFPGRFSGRQFSNSRSEMNVSTLELGDSALYLCASSLEEGSPLHFGNGTRLTVT.

The V and J genes are TRBV11-2 and TRBJ1-2, with unresolved D. The CDR3 length is 15 residues. Germline V gives CDR1 SGHAT, CDR2 FQNNGV. V was cut by 0 bases and J by 6 bases, with 14 bases left in between. CDR3 amino acids: CASSLDLPGGDGYTF. The DNA for the CDR3 is TGTGCCAGCAGCTTAGATCTACCCGGAGGAGATGGCTACACCTTC.

This chain links TRBV12-3 or TRBV12-4 with TRBJ1-1; D is perhaps TRBD1 (5 bases). This CDR3 spans 12 amino acids. The V end was cut by 4 bases, the J end by 6 bases, with 9 bases between. The CDR3 is CASSWAGSEAFF. The DNA of the CDR3 is TGTGCCAGCAGTTGGGCAGGGTCTGAAGCTTTCTTT.

The chain combines TRBV5-4 with TRBJ1-6, with D uncertain. The CDR3 is 14 residues long. V was clipped by 0 bases and J by 5 bases, with 6 bases between them. Germline CDR1 is SGHNT and CDR2 is YYREEE (reference sequence). CDR3 residues: CASSLERDNSPLHF. The CDR3, as DNA: TGTGCCAGCAGCTTGGAGAGAGATAATTCACCCCTCCACTTT.

The rearrangement links TRBV29-1 to TRBJ2-3; possible D gene TRBD1, 5 bases. CDR3 length equals 14 residues. The V gene lost 1 base and the J gene lost 5 bases, with 13 bases spanning the gap. Germline V gene sequence: CDR1 SQVTM, CDR2 ANQGSEA. Written as DNA, the CDR3 is TGCAGCGTTGAAGGGGGCGGTGCGGTAGATACGCAGTATTTT. Amino acids: CSVEGGGAVDTQYF.

The gene calls are TRBV5-8 and TRBJ2-3; a weak D match, TRBD1 (5 bases). V lost 0 bases, J lost 4 bases, and 9 bases lay in between. CDR3 length: 14 amino acids. Per the germline V gene, CDR1 is SGHTS and CDR2 is YDEGEE. The CDR3 bases are TGTGCCAGCAGCTTGGTAAGGGGTGCAGATACGCAGTATTTT. The encoded protein is CASSLVRGADTQYF.

The gene calls are TRBV9 and TRBJ2-3; 9 bases are a match to TRBD2. The trim removed 2 bases at V and 0 bases at J, leaving 10 bases unmatched. Germline lookup yields CDR1 SGDLS and CDR2 YYNGEE. The CDR3 sequence is 18 residues long. DNA of the CDR3: TGTGCCAGCAGCGTGAGAGGAATCGCGGGAGGGAGCACAGATACGCAGTATTTT. Translating it yields CASSVRGIAGGSTDTQYF.

The rearrangement joins TRBV7-2 to TRBJ2-5; no clear D gene. CDR3 length equals 15 residues. The V end lost 3 bases, the J end lost 5 bases, and 16 bases lay between the germline ends. From germline, CDR1 is SGHTA and CDR2 FQGNSA. CDR3 DNA: TGTGCCAGCAGCTTCAGATCCTATTCTAGGGAGACCCAGTACTTC. It yields the protein CASSFRSYSRETQYF. Combining the CDR3 with reference TRBV7-2 and TRBJ2-5 gives the whole variable domain GAGVSQSPSNKVTEKGKDVELRCDPISGHTALYWYRQSLGQGLEFLIYFQGNSAPDKSGLPSDRFSAERTGGSVSTLTIQRTQQEDSAVYLCASSFRSYSRETQYFGPGTRLLVL.

V usage is TRBV27 and J usage is TRBJ1-6, with D maybe TRBD1 (6 bases). Germline values: CDR1 MNHEY, CDR2 SMNVEV (reference sequence). The CDR3 totals 18 residues. The V gene lost 0 bases and the J gene lost 0 bases, with 12 bases spanning the gap. CDR3 in DNA: TGTGCCAGCAGTTTATCGAACACAGGGTTCTCCTATAATTCACCCCTCCACTTT. Translating gives CASSLSNTGFSYNSPLHF.

This clone was counted between two and nine times. V and J are TRBV7-3 and TRBJ2-1; the match to TRBD2 covers 11 bases. The V gene end was trimmed by 5 bases and the J gene end by 7 bases; junction bases not matched to a gene: 4. Germline V gene lookup returns CDR1 SGHTA and CDR2 FQGTGA. The CDR3 spans 14 residues. CDR3 nucleotide sequence: TGTGCCAGCAGCGCACTAGCGGGGGTAAATGAGCAGTTCTTC. The encoded protein is CASSALAGVNEQFF.

The V and J genes are TRBV18 and TRBJ2-7; weak D call: TRBD1 (5 bases). CDR1 is KGHSH, CDR2 LQKENI, per germline. Trimming took off 2 bases at V and 10 bases at J, with 12 bases between the two ends. The CDR3 loop spans 12 amino acids. The CDR3 DNA is TGTGCCAGCTCACCAGGGGCTTTAGGTCAGTACTTC. Translation: CASSPGALGQYF.